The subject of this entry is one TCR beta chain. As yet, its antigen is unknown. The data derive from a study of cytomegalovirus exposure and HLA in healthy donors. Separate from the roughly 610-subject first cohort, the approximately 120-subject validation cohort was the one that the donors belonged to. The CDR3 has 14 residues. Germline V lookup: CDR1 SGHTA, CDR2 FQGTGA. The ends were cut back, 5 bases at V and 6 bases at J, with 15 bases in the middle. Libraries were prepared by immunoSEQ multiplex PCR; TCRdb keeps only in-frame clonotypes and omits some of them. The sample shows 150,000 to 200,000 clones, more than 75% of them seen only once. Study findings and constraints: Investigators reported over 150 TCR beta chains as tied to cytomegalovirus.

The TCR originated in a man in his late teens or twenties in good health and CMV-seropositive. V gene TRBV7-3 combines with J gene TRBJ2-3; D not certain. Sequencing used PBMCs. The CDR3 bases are TGTGCCAGCAGCCCAGGCCCGAGATCTGATACGCAGTATTTT. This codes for CASSPGPRSDTQYF.